One T cell receptor beta chain is described in this entry. The data belong to a study of T cell changes during pregnancy in multiple sclerosis. V trimming: 6 bases; J trimming: 3 bases; junction bases outside the gene matches: 8. The germline gives CDR1 LNHDA, CDR2 SQIVND (reference sequence). CDR3 size: 15 residues. Clones were sequenced by immunoSEQ multiplex PCR, and TCRdb holds only the in-frame ones, with some missing. The table has under 90,000 clones, just over 90% seen once. The clonotype comes from a female donor in good health, enrolled as a control in a pregnancy study. This chain uses TRBV19 with TRBJ1-3, with 7 bases identical to TRBD1. Material: peripheral blood, obtained in the second trimester of pregnancy. Written as DNA, the CDR3 is TGTGCCAGTAGCTCAGGAGGGGGCGTTGGAAACACCATATATTTT. Translated: CASSSGGGVGNTIYF.